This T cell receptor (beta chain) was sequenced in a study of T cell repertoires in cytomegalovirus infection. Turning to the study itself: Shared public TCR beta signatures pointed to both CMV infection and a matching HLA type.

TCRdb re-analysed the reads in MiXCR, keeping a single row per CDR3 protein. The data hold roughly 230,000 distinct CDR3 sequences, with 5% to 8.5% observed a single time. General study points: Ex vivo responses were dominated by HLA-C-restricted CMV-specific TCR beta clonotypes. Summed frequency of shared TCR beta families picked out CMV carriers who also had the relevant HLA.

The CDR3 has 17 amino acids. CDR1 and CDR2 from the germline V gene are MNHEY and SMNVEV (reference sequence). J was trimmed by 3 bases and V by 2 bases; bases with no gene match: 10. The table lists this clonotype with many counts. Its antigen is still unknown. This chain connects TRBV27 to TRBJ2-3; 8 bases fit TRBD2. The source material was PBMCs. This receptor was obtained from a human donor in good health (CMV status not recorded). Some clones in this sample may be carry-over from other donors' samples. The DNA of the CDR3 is TGTGCCAGCAGTTTAACCCCGGGAGGGGCGCGAACAGATACGCAGTATTTT. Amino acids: CASSLTPGGARTDTQYF.